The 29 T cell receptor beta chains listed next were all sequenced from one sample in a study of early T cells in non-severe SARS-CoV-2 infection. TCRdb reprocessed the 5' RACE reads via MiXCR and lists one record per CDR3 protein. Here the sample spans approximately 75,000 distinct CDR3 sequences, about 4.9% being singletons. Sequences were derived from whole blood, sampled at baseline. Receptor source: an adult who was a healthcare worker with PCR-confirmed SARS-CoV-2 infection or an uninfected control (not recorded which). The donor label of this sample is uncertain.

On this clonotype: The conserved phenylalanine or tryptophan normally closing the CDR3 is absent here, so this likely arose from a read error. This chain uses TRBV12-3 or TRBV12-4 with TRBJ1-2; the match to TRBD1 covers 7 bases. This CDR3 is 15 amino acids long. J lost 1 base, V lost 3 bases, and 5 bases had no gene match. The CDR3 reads CASSFEGQYNYGYTY. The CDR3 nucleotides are TGTGCCAGCAGTTTTGAGGGACAGTATAACTATGGCTACACCTAC.

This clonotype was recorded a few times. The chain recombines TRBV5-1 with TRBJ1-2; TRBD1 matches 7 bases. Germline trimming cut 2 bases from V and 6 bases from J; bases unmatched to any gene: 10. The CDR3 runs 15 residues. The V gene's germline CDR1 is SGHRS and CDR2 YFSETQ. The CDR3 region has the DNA TGCGCCAGCAGCTTCTCTTCGAGGGGGCTCGATGGCTACACCTTC. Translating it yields CASSFSSRGLDGYTF.

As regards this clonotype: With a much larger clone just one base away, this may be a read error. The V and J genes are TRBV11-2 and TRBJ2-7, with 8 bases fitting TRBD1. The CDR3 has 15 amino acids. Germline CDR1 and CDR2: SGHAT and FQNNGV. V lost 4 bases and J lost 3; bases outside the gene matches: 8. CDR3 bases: TGTGCCAGCAGCTCGCCGCGGGACAGGATCTACGAGCAGTACTTC. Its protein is CASSSPRDRIYEQYF.

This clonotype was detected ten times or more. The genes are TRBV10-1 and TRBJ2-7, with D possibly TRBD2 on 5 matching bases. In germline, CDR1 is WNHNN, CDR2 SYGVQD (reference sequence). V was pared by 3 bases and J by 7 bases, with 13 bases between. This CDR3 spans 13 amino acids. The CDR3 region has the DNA TGCGCCAGCAGTGAATCGTCGCGGGCGGAGCAGTACTTC. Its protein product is CASSESSRAEQYF.

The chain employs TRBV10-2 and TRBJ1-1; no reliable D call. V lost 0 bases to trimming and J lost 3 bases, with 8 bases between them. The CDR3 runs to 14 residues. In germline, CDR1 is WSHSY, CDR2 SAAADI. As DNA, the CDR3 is TGCGCCAGCAGTGAGTCACAGTCTTACACTGAAGCTTTCTTT. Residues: CASSESQSYTEAFF.

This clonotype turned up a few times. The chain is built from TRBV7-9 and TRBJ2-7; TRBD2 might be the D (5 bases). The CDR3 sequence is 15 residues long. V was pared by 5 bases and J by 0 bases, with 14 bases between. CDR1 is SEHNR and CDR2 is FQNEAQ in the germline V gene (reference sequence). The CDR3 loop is CASSPESGSSYEQYF. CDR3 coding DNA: TGTGCCAGCAGCCCCGAGTCTGGGAGCTCCTACGAGCAGTACTTC.

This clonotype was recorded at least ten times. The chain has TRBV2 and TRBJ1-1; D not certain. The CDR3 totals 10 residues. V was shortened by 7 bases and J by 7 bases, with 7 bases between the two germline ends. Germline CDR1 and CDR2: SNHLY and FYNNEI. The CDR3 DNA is TGTGCCAGCACGGGGATTGAAGCTTTCTTT. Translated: CASTGIEAFF.

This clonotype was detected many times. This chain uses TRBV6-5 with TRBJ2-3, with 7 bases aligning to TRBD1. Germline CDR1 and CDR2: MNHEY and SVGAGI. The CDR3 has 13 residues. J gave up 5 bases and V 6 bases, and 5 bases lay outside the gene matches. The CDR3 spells CASSRQGIDTQYF. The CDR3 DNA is TGTGCCAGCAGCCGACAGGGAATAGATACGCAGTATTTT.

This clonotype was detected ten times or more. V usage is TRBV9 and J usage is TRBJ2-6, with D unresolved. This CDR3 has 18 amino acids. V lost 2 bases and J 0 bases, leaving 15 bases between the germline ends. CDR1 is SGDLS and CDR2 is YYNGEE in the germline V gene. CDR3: CASSVDPIVISGANVLTF. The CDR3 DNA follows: TGTGCCAGCAGCGTCGACCCAATAGTGATCTCTGGGGCCAACGTCCTGACTTTC.

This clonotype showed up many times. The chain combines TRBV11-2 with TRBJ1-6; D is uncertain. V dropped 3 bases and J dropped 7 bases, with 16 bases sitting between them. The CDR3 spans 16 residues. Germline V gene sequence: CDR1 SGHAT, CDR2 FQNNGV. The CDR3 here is CASSFSGEMGNSPLHF. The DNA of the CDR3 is TGTGCCAGCAGCTTTAGTGGCGAGATGGGAAATTCACCCCTCCACTTT.

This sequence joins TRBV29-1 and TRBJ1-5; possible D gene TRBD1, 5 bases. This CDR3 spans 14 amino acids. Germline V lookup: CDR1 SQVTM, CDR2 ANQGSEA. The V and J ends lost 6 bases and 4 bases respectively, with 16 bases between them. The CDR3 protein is CSVWGMGENQPQHF. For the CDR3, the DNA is TGCAGCGTATGGGGCATGGGAGAAAATCAGCCCCAGCATTTT.

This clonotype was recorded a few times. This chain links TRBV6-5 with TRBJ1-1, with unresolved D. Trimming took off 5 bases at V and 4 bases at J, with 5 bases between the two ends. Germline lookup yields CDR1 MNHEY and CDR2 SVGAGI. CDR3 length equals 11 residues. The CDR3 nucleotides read TGTGCCAGCAGTACTCCCACTGAAGCTTTCTTT. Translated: CASSTPTEAFF.

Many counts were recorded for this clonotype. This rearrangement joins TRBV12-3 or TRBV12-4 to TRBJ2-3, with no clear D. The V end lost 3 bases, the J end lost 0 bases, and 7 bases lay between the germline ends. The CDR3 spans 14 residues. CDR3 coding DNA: TGTGCCAGCAGTTTCTTCGGGAGCACAGATACGCAGTATTTT. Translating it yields CASSFFGSTDTQYF.

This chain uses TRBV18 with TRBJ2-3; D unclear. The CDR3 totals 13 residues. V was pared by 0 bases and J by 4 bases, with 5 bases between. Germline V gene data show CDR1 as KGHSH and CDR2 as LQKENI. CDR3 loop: CASSPPRPDTQYF. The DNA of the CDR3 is TGTGCCAGCTCACCACCTAGGCCAGATACGCAGTATTTT.

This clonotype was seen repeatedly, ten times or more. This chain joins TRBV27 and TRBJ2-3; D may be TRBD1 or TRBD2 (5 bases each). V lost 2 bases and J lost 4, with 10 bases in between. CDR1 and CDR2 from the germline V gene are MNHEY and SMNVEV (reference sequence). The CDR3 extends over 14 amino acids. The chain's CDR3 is CASSLGGWADTQYF. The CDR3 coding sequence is TGTGCCAGCAGTTTAGGGGGATGGGCAGATACGCAGTATTTT.

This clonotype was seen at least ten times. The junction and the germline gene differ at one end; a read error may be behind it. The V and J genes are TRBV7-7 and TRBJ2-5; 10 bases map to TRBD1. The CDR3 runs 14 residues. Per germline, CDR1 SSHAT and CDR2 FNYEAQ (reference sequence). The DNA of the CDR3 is TGTGCTAGCAGCCCGACAGGGGGCAGACAGACCCAGTACTTC. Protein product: CASSPTGGRQTQYF.

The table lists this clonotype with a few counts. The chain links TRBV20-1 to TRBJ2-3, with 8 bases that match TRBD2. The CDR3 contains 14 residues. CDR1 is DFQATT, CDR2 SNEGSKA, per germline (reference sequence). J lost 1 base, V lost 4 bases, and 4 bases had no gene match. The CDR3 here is CSAILRGGTDTQYF. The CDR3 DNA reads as TGCAGTGCTATTCTGCGGGGGGGCACAGATACGCAGTATTTT.

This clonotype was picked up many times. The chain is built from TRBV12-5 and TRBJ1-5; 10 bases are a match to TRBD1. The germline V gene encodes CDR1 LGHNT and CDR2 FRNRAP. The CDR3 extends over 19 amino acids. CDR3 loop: CAPAWKVRQGARGNQPQHF. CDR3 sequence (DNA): TGTGCCCCGGCATGGAAAGTGAGACAGGGGGCGCGTGGCAATCAGCCCCAGCATTTT.

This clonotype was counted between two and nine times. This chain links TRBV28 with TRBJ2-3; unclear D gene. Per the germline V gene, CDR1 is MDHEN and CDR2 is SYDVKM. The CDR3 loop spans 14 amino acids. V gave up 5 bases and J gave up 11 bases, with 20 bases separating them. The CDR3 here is CASSPHPTVYRQYF. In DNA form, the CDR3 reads TGTGCCAGCAGTCCCCACCCCACAGTTTATAGGCAGTATTTT.

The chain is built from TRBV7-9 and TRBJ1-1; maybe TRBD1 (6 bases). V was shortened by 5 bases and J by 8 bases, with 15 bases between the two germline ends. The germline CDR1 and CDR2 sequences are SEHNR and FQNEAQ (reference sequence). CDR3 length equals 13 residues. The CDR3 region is CASSITGLLEAFF. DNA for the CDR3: TGTGCCAGCAGCATCACAGGGCTGTTGGAAGCTTTCTTT.

CDR3 sequence: CASSLSSYTEAFF. The CDR3, as DNA: TGTGCCAGCAGCTTAAGCTCGTACACTGAAGCTTTCTTT. This chain connects TRBV11-2 to TRBJ1-1; D call uncertain. The CDR3 extends over 13 amino acids. Trimming took off 2 bases at V and 3 bases at J, with 7 bases between the two ends. Germline V CDR1 and CDR2: SGHAT, FQNNGV.

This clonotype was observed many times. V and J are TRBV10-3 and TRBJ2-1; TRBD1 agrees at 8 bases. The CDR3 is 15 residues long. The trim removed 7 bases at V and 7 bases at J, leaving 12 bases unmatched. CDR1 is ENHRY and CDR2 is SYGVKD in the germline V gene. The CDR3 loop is CAITRDRGSLNEQFF. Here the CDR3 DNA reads TGTGCCATCACTCGAGACAGGGGTTCCCTAAATGAGCAGTTCTTC.

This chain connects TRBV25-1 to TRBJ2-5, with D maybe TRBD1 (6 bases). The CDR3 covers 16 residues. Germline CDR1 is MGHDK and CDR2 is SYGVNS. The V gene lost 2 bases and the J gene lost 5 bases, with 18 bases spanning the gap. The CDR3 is CASSEGGWPSRETQYF. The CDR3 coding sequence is TGTGCCAGCAGTGAAGGGGGCTGGCCCTCCCGGGAGACCCAGTACTTC.

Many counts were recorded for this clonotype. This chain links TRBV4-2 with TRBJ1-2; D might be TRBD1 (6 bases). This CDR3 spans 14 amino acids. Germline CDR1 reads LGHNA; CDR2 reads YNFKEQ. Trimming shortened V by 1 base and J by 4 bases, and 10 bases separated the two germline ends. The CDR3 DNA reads TGTGCCAGCAGCCAAGTTTTAGGGGGCTATGGCTACACCTTC. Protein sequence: CASSQVLGGYGYTF.

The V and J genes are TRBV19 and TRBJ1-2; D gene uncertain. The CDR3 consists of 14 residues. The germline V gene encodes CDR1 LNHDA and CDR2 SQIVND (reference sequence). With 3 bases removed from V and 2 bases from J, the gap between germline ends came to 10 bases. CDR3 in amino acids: CASSIPGLNYGYTF. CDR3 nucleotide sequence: TGTGCCAGTAGTATCCCGGGCCTCAACTATGGCTACACCTTC.

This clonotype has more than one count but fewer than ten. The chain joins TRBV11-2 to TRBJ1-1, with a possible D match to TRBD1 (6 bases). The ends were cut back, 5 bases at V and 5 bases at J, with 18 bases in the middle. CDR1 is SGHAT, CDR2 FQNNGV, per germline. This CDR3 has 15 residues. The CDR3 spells CASSQLQGLGTEAFF. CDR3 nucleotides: TGTGCCAGCAGCCAACTACAGGGCTTGGGGACTGAAGCTTTCTTT.

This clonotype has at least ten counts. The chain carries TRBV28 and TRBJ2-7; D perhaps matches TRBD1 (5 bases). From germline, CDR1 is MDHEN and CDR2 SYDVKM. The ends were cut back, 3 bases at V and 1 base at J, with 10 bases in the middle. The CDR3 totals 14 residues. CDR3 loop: CASSFATASYEQYF. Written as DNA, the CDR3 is TGTGCCAGCAGTTTTGCGACAGCTTCCTACGAGCAGTACTTC.

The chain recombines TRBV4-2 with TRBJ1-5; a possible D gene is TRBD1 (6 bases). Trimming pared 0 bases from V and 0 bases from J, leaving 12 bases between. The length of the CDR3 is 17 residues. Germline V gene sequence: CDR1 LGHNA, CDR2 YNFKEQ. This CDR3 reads CASSQDGQGYSNQPQHF. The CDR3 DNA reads TGTGCCAGCAGCCAAGATGGGCAGGGGTATAGCAATCAGCCCCAGCATTTT.

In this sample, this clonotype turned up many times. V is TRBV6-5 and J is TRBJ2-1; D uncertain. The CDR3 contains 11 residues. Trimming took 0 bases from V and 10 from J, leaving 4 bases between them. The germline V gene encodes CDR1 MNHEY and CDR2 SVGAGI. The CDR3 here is CASSYSREQFF. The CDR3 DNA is TGTGCCAGCAGTTACTCGAGGGAGCAGTTCTTC.